This T cell receptor (beta chain) came from a study of blood T cell repertoires in COVID-19. At the level of the study: Whether acute or convalescent, the COVID-19 samples came from the United States, Italy and Spain. Nucleic acid was either cDNA or gDNA, and it came from T cells, B-cell-depleted T cells, or PBMCs.

In the original processing: By means of reference gene primer amplification, nucleated cell counts were estimated. The method was immunoSEQ multiplex PCR; TCRdb's version includes in-frame clones alone and lacks a portion of them. V, J and clone size derive from that table, while D and trimming were established from the DNA sequence. Of about 410,000 clones detected, 70% to 90% appear once; the ten largest clones hold over 1.3%. The sequence derives from a woman under 40 with active or convalescent COVID-19. The sample comprised peripheral blood.

In DNA, the CDR3 is TGTGCCAGCAGTCGAGCGGGGGGGCAAGATACGCAGTATTTT. Translation gives CASSRAGGQDTQYF. The rearrangement joins TRBV6-5 to TRBJ2-3; 10 bases fit TRBD2. Germline V gene lookup returns CDR1 MNHEY and CDR2 SVGAGI. After removal of 5 bases from V and 5 bases from J, the junction contained 4 bases not matched to a gene. The CDR3 sequence is 14 residues long.